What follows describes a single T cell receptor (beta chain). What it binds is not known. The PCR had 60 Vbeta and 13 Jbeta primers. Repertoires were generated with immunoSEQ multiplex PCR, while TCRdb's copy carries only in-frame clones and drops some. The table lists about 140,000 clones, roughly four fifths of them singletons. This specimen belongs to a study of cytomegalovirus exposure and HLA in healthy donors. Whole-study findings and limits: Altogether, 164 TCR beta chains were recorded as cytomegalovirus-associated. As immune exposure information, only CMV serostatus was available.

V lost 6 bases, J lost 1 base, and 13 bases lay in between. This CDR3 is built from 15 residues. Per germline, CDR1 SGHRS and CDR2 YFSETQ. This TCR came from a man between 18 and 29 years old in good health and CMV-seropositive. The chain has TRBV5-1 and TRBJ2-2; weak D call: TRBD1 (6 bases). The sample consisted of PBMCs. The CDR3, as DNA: TGCGCCAGCAAACCAACAGGGCAGAACACCGGGGAGCTGTTTTTT. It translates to CASKPTGQNTGELFF.